This T cell receptor beta chain is from a study of blood T cell repertoires in COVID-19. Study as a whole: From the United States, Italy and Spain came samples of acute and convalescent COVID-19.

The CDR3 sequence is 16 residues long. Germline V CDR1 and CDR2: SGHNT, YYREEE (reference sequence). The ends lost 3 bases at V and 4 bases at J; junction bases unmatched: 6. TCRdb's table, derived via immunoSEQ multiplex PCR, lists solely in-frame clones and lacks some. This sample has fewer than 250,000 clones; roughly 80% occur once, and the top ten carry 5.5% to 8.5%. Only a few counts were recorded for this clone. The origin of this receptor is a man aged 55 to 70 with acute or convalescent COVID-19. The sample comprised peripheral blood. The rearrangement joins TRBV5-4 to TRBJ2-3, with 12 bases that match TRBD2. CDR3 loop: CASSSLLAGGPDTQYF. CDR3 DNA: TGTGCCAGCAGCTCGCTCCTAGCGGGGGGGCCAGATACGCAGTATTTT.